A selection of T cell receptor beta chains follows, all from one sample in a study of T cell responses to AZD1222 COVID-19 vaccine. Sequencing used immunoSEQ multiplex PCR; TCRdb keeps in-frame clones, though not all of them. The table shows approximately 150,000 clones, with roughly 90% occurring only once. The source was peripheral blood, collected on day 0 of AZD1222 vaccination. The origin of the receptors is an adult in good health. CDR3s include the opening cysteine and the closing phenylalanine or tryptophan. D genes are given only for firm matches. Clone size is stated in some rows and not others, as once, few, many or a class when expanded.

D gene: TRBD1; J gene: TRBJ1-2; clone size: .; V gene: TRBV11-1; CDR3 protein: CASSTPNRGQDYGYTF; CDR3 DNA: TGTGCCAGCAGCACCCCGAACAGGGGGCAGGACTATGGCTACACCTTC
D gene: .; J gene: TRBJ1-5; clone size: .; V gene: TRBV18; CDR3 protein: CASSPGVREPQHF; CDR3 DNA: TGTGCCAGCTCACCAGGAGTTAGGGAGCCCCAGCATTTT
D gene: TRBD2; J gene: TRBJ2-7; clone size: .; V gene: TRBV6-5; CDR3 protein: CASRRDYSYEQYF; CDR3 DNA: TGTGCCAGCAGGCGGGACTACTCCTACGAGCAGTACTTC
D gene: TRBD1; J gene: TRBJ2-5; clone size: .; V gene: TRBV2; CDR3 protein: CASSGQGGVNF; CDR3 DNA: TGTGCCAGCAGTGGACAGGGGGGGGTTAACTTC
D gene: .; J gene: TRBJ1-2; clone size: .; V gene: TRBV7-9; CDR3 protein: CASKREGPQGSDGYTF; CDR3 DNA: TGTGCCAGCAAGCGTGAGGGGCCACAGGGATCGGATGGCTACACCTTC
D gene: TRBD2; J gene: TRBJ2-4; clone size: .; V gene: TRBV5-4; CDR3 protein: CASTGLGNIQYF; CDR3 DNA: TGTGCCAGCACGGGACTAGGGAACATTCAGTACTTC
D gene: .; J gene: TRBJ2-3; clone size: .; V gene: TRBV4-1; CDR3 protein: CASSQVITRTDTQYF; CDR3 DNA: TGCGCCAGCAGCCAAGTAATCACCCGCACAGATACGCAGTATTTT
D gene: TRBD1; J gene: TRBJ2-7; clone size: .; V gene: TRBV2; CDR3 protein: CASSVTGGWEQYF; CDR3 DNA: TGTGCCAGCAGTGTCACAGGGGGCTGGGAGCAGTACTTC
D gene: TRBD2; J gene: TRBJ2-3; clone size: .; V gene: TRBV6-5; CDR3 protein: CASSYDPAGGTDTQYF; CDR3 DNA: TGTGCCAGCAGTTACGATCCAGCGGGAGGGACAGATACGCAGTATTTT
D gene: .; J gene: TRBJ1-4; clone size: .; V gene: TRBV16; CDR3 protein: CASSPWNRQRAGGEKLFF; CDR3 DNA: TGTGCCAGCAGCCCCTGGAACCGGCAGAGGGCCGGTGGTGAAAAACTGTTTTTT
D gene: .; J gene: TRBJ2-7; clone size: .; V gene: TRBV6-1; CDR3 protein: CASSERFRDGPYEQYF; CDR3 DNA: TGTGCCAGCAGTGAACGTTTTCGGGACGGACCCTACGAGCAGTACTTC
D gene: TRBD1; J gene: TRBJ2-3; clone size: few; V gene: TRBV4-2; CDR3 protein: CASSQTDREDTQYF; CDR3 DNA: TGTGCCAGCAGCCAAACTGACAGGGAAGATACGCAGTATTTT
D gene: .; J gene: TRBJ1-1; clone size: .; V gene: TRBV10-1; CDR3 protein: CASSESRRLLNTEAFF; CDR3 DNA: TGCGCCAGCAGTGAGTCCAGGAGACTCTTGAACACTGAAGCTTTCTTT
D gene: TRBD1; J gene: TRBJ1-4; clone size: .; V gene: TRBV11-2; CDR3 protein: CASSLNRGNEKLFF; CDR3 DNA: TGTGCCAGCAGCTTAAACAGGGGGAATGAAAAACTGTTTTTT
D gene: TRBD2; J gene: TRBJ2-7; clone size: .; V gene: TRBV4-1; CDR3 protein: CASSQEPSSGRDEQYF; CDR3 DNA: TGCGCCAGCAGCCAAGAGCCGTCTAGCGGGAGGGACGAGCAGTACTTC